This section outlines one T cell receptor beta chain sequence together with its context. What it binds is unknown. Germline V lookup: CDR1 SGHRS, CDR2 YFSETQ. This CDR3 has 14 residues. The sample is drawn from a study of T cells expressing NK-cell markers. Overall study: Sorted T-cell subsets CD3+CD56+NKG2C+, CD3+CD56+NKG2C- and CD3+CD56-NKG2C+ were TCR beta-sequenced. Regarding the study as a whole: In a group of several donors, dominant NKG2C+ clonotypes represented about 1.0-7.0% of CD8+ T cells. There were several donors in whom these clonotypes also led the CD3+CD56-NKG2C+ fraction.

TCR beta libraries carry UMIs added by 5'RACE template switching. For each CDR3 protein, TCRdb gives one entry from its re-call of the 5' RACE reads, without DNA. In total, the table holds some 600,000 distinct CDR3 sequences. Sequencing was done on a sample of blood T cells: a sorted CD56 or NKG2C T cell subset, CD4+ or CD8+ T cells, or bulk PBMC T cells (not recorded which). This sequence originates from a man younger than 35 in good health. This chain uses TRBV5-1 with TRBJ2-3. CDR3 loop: CASSIREAYDTQYF.